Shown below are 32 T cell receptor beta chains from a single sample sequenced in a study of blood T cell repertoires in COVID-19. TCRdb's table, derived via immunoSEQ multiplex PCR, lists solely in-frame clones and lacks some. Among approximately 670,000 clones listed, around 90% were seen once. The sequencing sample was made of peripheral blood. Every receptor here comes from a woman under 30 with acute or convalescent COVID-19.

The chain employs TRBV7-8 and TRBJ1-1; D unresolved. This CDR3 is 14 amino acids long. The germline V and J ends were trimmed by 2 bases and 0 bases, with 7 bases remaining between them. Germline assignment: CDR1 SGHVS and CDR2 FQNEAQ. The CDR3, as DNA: TGTGCCAGCAGCTTAACGGGAATGAACACTGAAGCTTTCTTT. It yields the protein CASSLTGMNTEAFF.

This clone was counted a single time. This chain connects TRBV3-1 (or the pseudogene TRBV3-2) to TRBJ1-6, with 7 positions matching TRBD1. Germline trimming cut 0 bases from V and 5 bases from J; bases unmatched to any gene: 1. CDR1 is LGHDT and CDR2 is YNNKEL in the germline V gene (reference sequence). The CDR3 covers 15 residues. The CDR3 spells CASSQDDRDNSPLHF. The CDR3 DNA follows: TGTGCCAGCAGCCAAGACGACAGGGATAATTCACCCCTCCACTTT.

The CDR3 nucleotides are TGCGCCAGCAGCCAAGTGAGGAAGAGCTGGGACACTGAAGCTTTCTTT. Encoded protein: CASSQVRKSWDTEAFF. The rearrangement uses TRBV4-1 and TRBJ1-1; D uncertain. This CDR3 is built from 16 residues. CDR1 and CDR2 from the germline V gene are MGHRA and YSYEKL. The V end lost 1 base, the J end lost 3 bases, and 15 bases lay between the germline ends.

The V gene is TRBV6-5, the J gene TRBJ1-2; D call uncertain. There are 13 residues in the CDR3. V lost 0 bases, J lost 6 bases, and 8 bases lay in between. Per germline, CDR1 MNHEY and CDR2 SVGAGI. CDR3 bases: TGTGCCAGCAGTTACTCATACCAGAATGGCTACACCTTC. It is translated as CASSYSYQNGYTF.

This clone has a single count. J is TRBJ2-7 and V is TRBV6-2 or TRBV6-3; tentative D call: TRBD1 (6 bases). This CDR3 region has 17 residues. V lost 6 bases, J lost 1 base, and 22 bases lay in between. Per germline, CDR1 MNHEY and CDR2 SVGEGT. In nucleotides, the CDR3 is TGTGCCAGCAGCCCCCATCTGGGGGCCACGCGATCCTACGAGCAGTACTTC. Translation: CASSPHLGATRSYEQYF.

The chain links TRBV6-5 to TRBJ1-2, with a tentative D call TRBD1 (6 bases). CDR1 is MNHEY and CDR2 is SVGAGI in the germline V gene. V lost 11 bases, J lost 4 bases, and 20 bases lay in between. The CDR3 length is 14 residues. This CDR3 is CACGQSGRGYGYTF. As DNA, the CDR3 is TGTGCCTGCGGACAGTCCGGGCGAGGCTATGGCTACACCTTC.

The CDR3 protein is CASSIWAGANTEAFF. DNA for the CDR3: TGTGCCAGTAGTATATGGGCAGGGGCGAACACTGAAGCTTTCTTT. The rearrangement links TRBV19 to TRBJ1-1, with D possibly TRBD1 on 6 matching bases. Germline loops: CDR1 LNHDA, CDR2 SQIVND (reference sequence). Between the trimmed V and J ends, which lost 2 bases and 1 base, there was a span of 11 bases. The CDR3 has 15 residues.

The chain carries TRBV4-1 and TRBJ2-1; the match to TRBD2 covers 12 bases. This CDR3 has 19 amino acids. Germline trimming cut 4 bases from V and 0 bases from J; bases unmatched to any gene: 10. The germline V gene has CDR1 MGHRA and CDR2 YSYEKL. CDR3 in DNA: TGCGCCAGCAGCCCGTCGACTAGCGGGGGCCGCAGCTCCTACAATGAGCAGTTCTTC. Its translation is CASSPSTSGGRSSYNEQFF.

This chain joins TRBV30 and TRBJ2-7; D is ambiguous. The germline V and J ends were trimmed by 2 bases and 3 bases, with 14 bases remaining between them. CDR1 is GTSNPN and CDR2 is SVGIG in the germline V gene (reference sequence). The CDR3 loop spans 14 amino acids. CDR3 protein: CAWSTSPLSYEQYF. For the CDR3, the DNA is TGTGCCTGGAGTACTTCCCCGCTTAGCTACGAGCAGTACTTC.

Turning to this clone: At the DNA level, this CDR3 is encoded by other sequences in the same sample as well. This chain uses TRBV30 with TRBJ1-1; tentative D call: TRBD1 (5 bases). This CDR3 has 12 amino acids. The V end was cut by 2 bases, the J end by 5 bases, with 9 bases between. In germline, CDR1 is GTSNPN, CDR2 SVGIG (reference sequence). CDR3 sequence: CAWSQGGTEAFF. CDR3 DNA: TGTGCCTGGAGTCAGGGAGGGACTGAAGCTTTCTTT.

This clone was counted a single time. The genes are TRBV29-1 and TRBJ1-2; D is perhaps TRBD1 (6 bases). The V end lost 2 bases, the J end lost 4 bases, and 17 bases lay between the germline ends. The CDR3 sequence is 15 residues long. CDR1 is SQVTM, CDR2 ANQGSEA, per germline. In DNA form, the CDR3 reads TGCAGCGTTGAAAACAGGGCTAATCGGGGCTATGGCTACACCTTC. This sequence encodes CSVENRANRGYGYTF.

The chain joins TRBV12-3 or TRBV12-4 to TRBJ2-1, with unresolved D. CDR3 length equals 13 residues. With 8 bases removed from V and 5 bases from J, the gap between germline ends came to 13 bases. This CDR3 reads CASVHSNDNEQFF. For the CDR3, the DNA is TGTGCCAGCGTGCACAGTAACGACAATGAGCAGTTCTTC.

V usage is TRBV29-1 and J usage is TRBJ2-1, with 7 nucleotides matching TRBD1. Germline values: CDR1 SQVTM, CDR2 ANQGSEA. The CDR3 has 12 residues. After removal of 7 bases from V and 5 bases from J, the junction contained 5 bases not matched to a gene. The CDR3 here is CSGGQANNEQFF. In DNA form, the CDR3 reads TGCAGCGGTGGACAGGCTAACAATGAGCAGTTCTTC.

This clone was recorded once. The CDR3 sequence is CASDREPGTRTEAFF. CDR3 bases: TGCGCCAGCGACAGGGAGCCCGGAACGCGGACTGAAGCTTTCTTT. V gene TRBV5-1 combines with J gene TRBJ1-1, with 7 bases fitting TRBD1. The germline V gene has CDR1 SGHRS and CDR2 YFSETQ. CDR3 size: 15 residues. V trimming: 7 bases; J trimming: 5 bases; junction bases outside the gene matches: 14.

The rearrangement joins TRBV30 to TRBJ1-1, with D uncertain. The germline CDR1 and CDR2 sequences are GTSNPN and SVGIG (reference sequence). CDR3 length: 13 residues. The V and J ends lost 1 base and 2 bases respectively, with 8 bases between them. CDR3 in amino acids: CAWSDSPNTEAFF. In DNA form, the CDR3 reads TGTGCCTGGAGTGACTCCCCTAACACTGAAGCTTTCTTT.

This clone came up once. CDR3: CASSQDGGVVGGGYTF. The CDR3 nucleotides read TGTGCCAGCAGCCAAGATGGAGGGGTAGTCGGTGGTGGCTACACCTTC. The V call is TRBV3-1 (or the pseudogene TRBV3-2), the J call TRBJ1-2; tentative D call: TRBD1 (5 bases). Trimming took 0 bases from V and 7 from J, leaving 18 bases between them. This CDR3 region has 16 residues. CDR1 and CDR2 from the germline V gene are LGHDT and YNNKEL (reference sequence).

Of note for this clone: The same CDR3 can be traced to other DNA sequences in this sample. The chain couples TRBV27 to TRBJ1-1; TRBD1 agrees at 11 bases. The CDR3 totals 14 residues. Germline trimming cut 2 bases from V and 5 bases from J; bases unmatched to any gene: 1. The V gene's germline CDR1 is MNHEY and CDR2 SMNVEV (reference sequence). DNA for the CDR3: TGTGCCAGCAGTTTAGGACAGGGGGCGACTGAAGCTTTCTTT. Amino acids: CASSLGQGATEAFF.

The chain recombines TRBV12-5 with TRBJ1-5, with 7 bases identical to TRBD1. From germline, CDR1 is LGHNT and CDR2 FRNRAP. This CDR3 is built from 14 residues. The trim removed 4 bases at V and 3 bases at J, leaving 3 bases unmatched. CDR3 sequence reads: CASGSDRVNQPQHF. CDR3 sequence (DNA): TGTGCTAGTGGTTCCGACAGGGTCAATCAGCCCCAGCATTTT.

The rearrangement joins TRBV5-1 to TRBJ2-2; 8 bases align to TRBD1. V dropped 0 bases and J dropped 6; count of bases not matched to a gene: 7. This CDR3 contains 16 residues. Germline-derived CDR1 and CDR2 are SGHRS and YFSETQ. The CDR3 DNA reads TGCGCCAGCAGCTTGGCCGGACAGGGACCTGCCGGGGAGCTGTTTTTT. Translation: CASSLAGQGPAGELFF. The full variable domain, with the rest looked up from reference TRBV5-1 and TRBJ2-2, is KAGVTQTPRYLIKTRGQQVTLSCSPISGHRSVSWYQQTPGQGLQFLFEYFSETQRNKGNFPGRFSGRQFSNSRSEMNVSTLELGDSALYLCASSLAGQGPAGELFFGEGSRLTVL.

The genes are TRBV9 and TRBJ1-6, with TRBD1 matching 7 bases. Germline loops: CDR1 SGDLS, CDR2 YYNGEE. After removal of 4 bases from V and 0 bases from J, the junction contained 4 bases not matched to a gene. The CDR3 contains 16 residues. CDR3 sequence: CASSLTGNSYNSPLHF. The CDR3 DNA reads TGTGCCAGCAGCTTGACAGGGAACTCCTATAATTCACCCCTCCACTTT.

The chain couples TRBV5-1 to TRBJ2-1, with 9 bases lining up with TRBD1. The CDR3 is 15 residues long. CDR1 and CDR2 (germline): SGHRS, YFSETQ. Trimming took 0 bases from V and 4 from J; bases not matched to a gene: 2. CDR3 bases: TGCGCCAGCAGCTTGGTAGGGACAGGGTACAATGAGCAGTTCTTC. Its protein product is CASSLVGTGYNEQFF.

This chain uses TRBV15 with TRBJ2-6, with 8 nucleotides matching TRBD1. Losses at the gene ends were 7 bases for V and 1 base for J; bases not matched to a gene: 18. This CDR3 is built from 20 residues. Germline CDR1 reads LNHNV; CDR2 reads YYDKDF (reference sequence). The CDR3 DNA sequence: TGTGCCACCACCCCAGAGGGAGCGGACAGGGTAGGGTCTGGGGCCAACGTCCTGACTTTC. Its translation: CATTPEGADRVGSGANVLTF. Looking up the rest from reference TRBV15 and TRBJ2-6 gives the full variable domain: DAMVIQNPRYQVTQFGKPVTLSCSQTLNHNVMYWYQQKSSQAPKLLFHYYDKDFNNEADTPDNFQSRRPNTSFCFLDIRSPGLGDTAMYLCATTPEGADRVGSGANVLTFGAGSRLTVL.

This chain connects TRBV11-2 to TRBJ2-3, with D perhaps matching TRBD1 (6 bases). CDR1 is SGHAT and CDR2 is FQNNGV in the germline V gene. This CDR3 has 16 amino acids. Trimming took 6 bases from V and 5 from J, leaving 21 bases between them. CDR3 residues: CASRPHRDPRGDTQYF. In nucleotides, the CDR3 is TGTGCCAGCAGACCCCACCGGGACCCCAGGGGAGATACGCAGTATTTT.

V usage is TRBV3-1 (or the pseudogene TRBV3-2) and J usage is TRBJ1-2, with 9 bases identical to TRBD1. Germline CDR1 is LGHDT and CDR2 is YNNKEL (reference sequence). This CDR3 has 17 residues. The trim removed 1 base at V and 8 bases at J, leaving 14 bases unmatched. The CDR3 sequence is CASSQGGQGPFLGGYTF. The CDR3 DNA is TGTGCCAGCAGCCAAGGGGGACAGGGACCTTTTTTAGGAGGCTACACCTTC.

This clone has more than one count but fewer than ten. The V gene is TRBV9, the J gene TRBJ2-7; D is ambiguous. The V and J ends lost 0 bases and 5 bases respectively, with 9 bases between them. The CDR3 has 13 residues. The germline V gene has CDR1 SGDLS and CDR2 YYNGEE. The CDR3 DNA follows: TGTGCCAGCAGCGTAGATGACACCGACGAGCAGTACTTC. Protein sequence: CASSVDDTDEQYF.

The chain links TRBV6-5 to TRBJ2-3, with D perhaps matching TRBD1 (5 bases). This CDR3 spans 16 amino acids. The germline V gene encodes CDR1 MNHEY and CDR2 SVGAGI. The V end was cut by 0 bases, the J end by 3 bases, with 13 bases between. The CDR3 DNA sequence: TGTGCCAGCAGTTACTCGTTCGACAGTCAAACAGATACGCAGTATTTT. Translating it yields CASSYSFDSQTDTQYF.

The CDR3: CASSTLRRDRGVDTEAFF. The CDR3 DNA reads as TGTGCCAGCAGCACCCTCCGCCGGGACAGGGGTGTAGACACTGAAGCTTTCTTT. The chain links TRBV7-8 to TRBJ1-1, with 10 bases lining up with TRBD1. Germline loops: CDR1 SGHVS, CDR2 FQNEAQ. The V gene end was trimmed by 5 bases and the J gene end by 3 bases; junction bases not matched to a gene: 15. CDR3 length: 18 amino acids.

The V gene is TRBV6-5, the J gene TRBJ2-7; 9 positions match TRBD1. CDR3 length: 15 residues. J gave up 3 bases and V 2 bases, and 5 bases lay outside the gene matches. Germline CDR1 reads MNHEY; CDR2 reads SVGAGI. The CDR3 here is CASSYASGQGYEQYF. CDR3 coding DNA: TGTGCCAGCAGTTACGCCTCGGGACAGGGCTACGAGCAGTACTTC.

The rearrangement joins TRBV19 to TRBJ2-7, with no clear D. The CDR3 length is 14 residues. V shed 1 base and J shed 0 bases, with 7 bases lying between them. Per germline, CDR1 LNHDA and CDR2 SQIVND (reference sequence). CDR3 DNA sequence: TGTGCCAGTAGTATAGGTACAGCCTCCTACGAGCAGTACTTC. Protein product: CASSIGTASYEQYF.

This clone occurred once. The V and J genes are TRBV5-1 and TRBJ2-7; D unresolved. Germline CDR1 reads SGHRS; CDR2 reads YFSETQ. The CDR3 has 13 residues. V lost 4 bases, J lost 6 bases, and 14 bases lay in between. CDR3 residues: CASSLGPTPEQYF. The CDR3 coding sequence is TGCGCCAGCAGCCTGGGCCCTACCCCCGAGCAGTACTTC.

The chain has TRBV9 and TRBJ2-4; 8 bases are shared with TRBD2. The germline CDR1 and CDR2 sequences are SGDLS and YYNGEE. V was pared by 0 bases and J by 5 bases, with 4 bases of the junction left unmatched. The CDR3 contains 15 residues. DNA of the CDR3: TGTGCCAGCAGCGTAGGAGCGGGGGACCAAAACATTCAGTACTTC. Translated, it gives CASSVGAGDQNIQYF.

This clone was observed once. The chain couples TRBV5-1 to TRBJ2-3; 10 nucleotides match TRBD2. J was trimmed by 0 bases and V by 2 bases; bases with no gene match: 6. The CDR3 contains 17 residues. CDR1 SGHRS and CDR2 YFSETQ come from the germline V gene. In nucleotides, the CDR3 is TGCGCCAGCAGCTTAGCGGGGGGGAGGTCGAGCACAGATACGCAGTATTTT. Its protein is CASSLAGGRSSTDTQYF.